The 8 T cell receptor beta chains in this list originate from one sample, sequenced in a study of cytomegalovirus exposure and HLA in healthy donors. With 60 Vbeta and 13 Jbeta primers, the PCR was carried out. Some clones are missing from TCRdb's copy, which holds only in-frame ones; the method was immunoSEQ multiplex PCR. The data contain 180,000 or so clones, around 80% of them singletons. Sequenced sample: PBMCs. These receptors originate from a female donor in good health and CMV-seronegative.

This clone has a handful of counts. This chain connects TRBV28 to TRBJ2-1, with 10 bases that match TRBD2. The CDR3 spans 16 residues. Trimming took 4 bases from V and 6 from J; bases not matched to a gene: 9. Germline V gene sequence: CDR1 MDHEN, CDR2 SYDVKM. The CDR3, as DNA: TGTGCCAGCAGTTCCCTCTATCTAGCGGGAGCCAATGAGCAGTTCTTC. It codes for CASSSLYLAGANEQFF.

V and J are TRBV19 and TRBJ2-7; 7 bases match TRBD1. The trim removed 3 bases at V and 7 bases at J, leaving 6 bases unmatched. Germline V gene lookup returns CDR1 LNHDA and CDR2 SQIVND (reference sequence). The CDR3 has 13 amino acids. The CDR3 spells CASSIKGAREQYF. CDR3 in DNA: TGTGCCAGTAGTATCAAGGGGGCAAGGGAGCAGTACTTC. The variable domain in full, completed from reference TRBV19 and TRBJ2-7, reads DGGITQSPKYLFRKEGQNVTLSCEQNLNHDAMYWYRQDPGQGLRLIYYSQIVNDFQKGDIAEGYSVSREKKESFPLTVTSAQKNPTAFYLCASSIKGAREQYFGPGTRLTVT.

The gene calls are TRBV29-1 and TRBJ2-7; D is perhaps TRBD2 (6 bases). This CDR3 is built from 13 residues. V shed 4 bases and J shed 6 bases, with 16 bases lying between them. Per germline, CDR1 SQVTM and CDR2 ANQGSEA. The CDR3 bases are TGCAGCGTTGGGAGGGCAGCGATGGTCGAGCAGTACTTC. Translated, it gives CSVGRAAMVEQYF.

V is TRBV18 and J is TRBJ2-7, with 7 positions matching TRBD1. This CDR3 comprises 14 residues. Germline loops: CDR1 KGHSH, CDR2 LQKENI. With 4 bases clipped from V and 0 bases from J, the junction kept 3 bases outside the gene matches. CDR3 sequence reads: CASSLDRASYEQYF. CDR3 coding DNA: TGTGCCAGCTCACTAGACAGGGCCTCCTACGAGCAGTACTTC. Drawing the rest from reference TRBV18 and TRBJ2-7, the complete variable domain is NAGVMQNPRHLVRRRGQEARLRCSPMKGHSHVYWYRQLPEEGLKFMVYLQKENIIDESGMPKERFSAEFPKEGPSILRIQQVVRGDSAAYFCASSLDRASYEQYFGPGTRLTVT.

The chain has TRBV19 and TRBJ1-6, with 11 bases that match TRBD1. The CDR3 consists of 15 residues. V dropped 4 bases and J dropped 14; count of bases not matched to a gene: 10. Germline CDR1 reads LNHDA; CDR2 reads SQIVND (reference sequence). The CDR3 reads CASSSPDRGQGALHF. CDR3 DNA sequence: TGTGCCAGTAGTAGCCCGGACAGGGGGCAGGGGGCCCTCCACTTT.

The V gene is TRBV5-1, the J gene TRBJ2-2, with TRBD2 identical over 12 bases. The CDR3 runs 16 residues. V shed 5 bases, J shed 5 bases, and the junction held 7 bases outside the gene matches. Per the germline V gene, CDR1 is SGHRS and CDR2 is YFSETQ. DNA for the CDR3: TGCGCCAGCAGTTCCCTAGCGGGGGGGCCGACCGGGGAGCTGTTTTTT. Its translation is CASSSLAGGPTGELFF.

The rearrangement links TRBV6-1 to TRBJ2-5; 7 bases line up with TRBD2. The CDR3 length is 13 residues. With 6 bases clipped from V and 7 bases from J, the junction kept 8 bases outside the gene matches. Germline V gene lookup returns CDR1 MNHNS and CDR2 SASEGT. The CDR3 is CASSRAGVGTQYF. DNA of the CDR3: TGTGCCAGCAGCCGGGCGGGGGTGGGGACCCAGTACTTC.

The rearrangement uses TRBV11-2 and TRBJ2-3; 9 positions match TRBD1. This CDR3 comprises 14 residues. Germline-derived CDR1 and CDR2 are SGHAT and FQNNGV. The ends lost 5 bases at V and 3 bases at J; junction bases unmatched: 3. CDR3 bases: TGTGCCAGCAGCCGGGACAGGGAGACAGATACGCAGTATTTT. It is translated as CASSRDRETDTQYF.